The 12 T cell receptor beta chains listed next were all sequenced from one sample in a study of pediatric ulcerative colitis. The repertoire was sequenced with immunoSEQ multiplex PCR; TCRdb's copy has only in-frame clones and lacks some. The sample lists approximately 32,000 clones, around 82% occurring once. The material sequenced was blood. The receptors originated from a boy aged 10-17 years with severe ulcerative colitis.

The chain recombines TRBV6-1 with TRBJ1-6; 9 bases align to TRBD1. The CDR3 spans 16 residues. After removal of 4 bases from V and 7 bases from J, the junction contained 8 bases not matched to a gene. CDR1 is MNHNS and CDR2 is SASEGT in the germline V gene. CDR3 in DNA: TGTGCCAGCAGTGGCCCGGGACAGGGTACAAATTCACCCCTCCACTTT. It is translated as CASSGPGQGTNSPLHF.

The V and J genes are TRBV7-2 and TRBJ1-1, with TRBD1 as a possible D gene (5 bases). This CDR3 has 13 amino acids. Germline CDR1 reads SGHTA; CDR2 reads FQGNSA. Trimming removed 5 bases at V and 1 base at J, with 8 bases between. CDR3 sequence reads: CASSRDRNTEAFF. In DNA, the CDR3 is TGTGCCAGCAGCAGAGACAGGAACACTGAAGCTTTCTTT.

The chain links TRBV6-5 to TRBJ2-1; D is ambiguous. Deletions cut 0 bases from V and 6 bases from J, with 0 bases between. This CDR3 spans 11 amino acids. Germline CDR1 MNHEY, CDR2 SVGAGI. CDR3 in amino acids: CASSYSNEQFF. The CDR3 DNA sequence: TGTGCCAGCAGTTACTCCAATGAGCAGTTCTTC.

The sample holds a few counts of this clone. This rearrangement joins TRBV4-1 to TRBJ2-2, with 8 bases lining up with TRBD2. Unmatched junction bases numbered 3, after V lost 2 bases and J lost 1 base. The CDR3 runs to 16 residues. Per germline, CDR1 MGHRA and CDR2 YSYEKL. CDR3 sequence (DNA): TGCGCCAGCAGCCAACTGACTAGCGAGAACACCGGGGAGCTGTTTTTT. This translates into CASSQLTSENTGELFF.

J is TRBJ1-2 and V is TRBV5-5, with 7 bases identical to TRBD1. The V gene's germline CDR1 is SGHKS and CDR2 YYEKEE (reference sequence). J gave up 8 bases and V 3 bases, and 7 bases lay outside the gene matches. There are 13 residues in the CDR3. CDR3 nucleotides: TGTGCCAGCAGCTGGGGGGGACAGCCCGGCTACACCTTC. Residues: CASSWGGQPGYTF.

The V gene is TRBV7-9, the J gene TRBJ1-4, with TRBD1 as a possible D gene (5 bases). V was cut by 1 base and J by 8 bases, with 14 bases left in between. This CDR3 spans 15 amino acids. Germline assignment: CDR1 SEHNR and CDR2 FQNEAQ (reference sequence). CDR3 sequence: CASSLDRRGTEKLFF. CDR3 coding DNA: TGTGCCAGCAGCTTAGACAGACGCGGGACCGAAAAACTGTTTTTT.

This clone was detected only once. The rearrangement links TRBV15 to TRBJ2-7; 7 nucleotides line up with TRBD2. The V segment lost 7 bases and the J segment 3 bases; nucleotides outside the gene matches: 3. The CDR3 loop spans 12 amino acids. Germline-derived CDR1 and CDR2 are LNHNV and YYDKDF (reference sequence). The CDR3: CATMSSGYEQYF. CDR3 in DNA: TGTGCCACCATGTCTAGCGGCTACGAGCAGTACTTC. Full variable domain (rest looked up from reference TRBV15 and TRBJ2-7): DAMVIQNPRYQVTQFGKPVTLSCSQTLNHNVMYWYQQKSSQAPKLLFHYYDKDFNNEADTPDNFQSRRPNTSFCFLDIRSPGLGDTAMYLCATMSSGYEQYFGPGTRLTVT.

This clone was picked up one time. V usage is TRBV4-1 and J usage is TRBJ2-1, with 9 bases aligning to TRBD2. Germline V gene lookup returns CDR1 MGHRA and CDR2 YSYEKL. The CDR3 is 16 amino acids. V dropped 0 bases and J dropped 9; count of bases not matched to a gene: 9. The CDR3 loop is CASSQDRAGGLVEQFF. In DNA form, the CDR3 reads TGCGCCAGCAGCCAAGATCGGGCGGGGGGGCTAGTTGAGCAGTTCTTC.

The sample holds one count of this clone. V and J are TRBV6-6 and TRBJ2-7; TRBD2 matches 13 bases. Germline V gene data show CDR1 as MNHNY and CDR2 as SVGAGI (reference sequence). The J segment lost 6 bases and the V segment lost 7 bases, leaving 9 bases of the junction unmatched. The CDR3 contains 15 residues. The CDR3 bases are TGTGCCAGCAAAGGGACTAGCGGGGTTTCTGGCGAGCAGTACTTC. This encodes CASKGTSGVSGEQYF.

The V gene is TRBV7-8, the J gene TRBJ2-3; the D gene could be TRBD1 or TRBD2 (5 bases each). Trimming stripped 5 bases from V and 8 bases from J, with 20 bases between. Per germline, CDR1 SGHVS and CDR2 FQNEAQ. The CDR3 is 15 amino acids. This CDR3 is CASSPGTGPSGTQYF. Written as DNA, the CDR3 is TGTGCCAGCAGCCCGGGAACAGGACCCTCTGGTACGCAGTATTTT. Full variable domain (missing parts from reference TRBV7-8 and TRBJ2-3): GAGVSQSPRYKVAKRGQDVALRCDPISGHVSLFWYQQALGQGPEFLTYFQNEAQLDKSGLPSDRFFAERPEGSVSTLKIQRTQQEDSAVYLCASSPGTGPSGTQYFGPGTRLTVL.

The V call is TRBV27, the J call TRBJ1-6; D is undetermined. The CDR3 covers 13 residues. V was clipped by 3 bases and J by 4 bases, with 4 bases between them. Germline V gene lookup returns CDR1 MNHEY and CDR2 SMNVEV (reference sequence). This CDR3 is CASSFWYNSPLHF. The CDR3 region has the DNA TGTGCCAGCAGTTTTTGGTATAATTCACCCCTCCACTTT.

J is TRBJ1-6 and V is TRBV13; D is uncertain. The CDR3 spans 19 residues. V dropped 0 bases and J dropped 2 bases, with 17 bases sitting between them. CDR1 is PRHDT, CDR2 FYEKMQ, per germline (reference sequence). The DNA of the CDR3 is TGTGCCAGCAGCTTAGGTATTAAGAGATCGCTCCCCTATAATTCACCCCTCCACTTT. It codes for CASSLGIKRSLPYNSPLHF.